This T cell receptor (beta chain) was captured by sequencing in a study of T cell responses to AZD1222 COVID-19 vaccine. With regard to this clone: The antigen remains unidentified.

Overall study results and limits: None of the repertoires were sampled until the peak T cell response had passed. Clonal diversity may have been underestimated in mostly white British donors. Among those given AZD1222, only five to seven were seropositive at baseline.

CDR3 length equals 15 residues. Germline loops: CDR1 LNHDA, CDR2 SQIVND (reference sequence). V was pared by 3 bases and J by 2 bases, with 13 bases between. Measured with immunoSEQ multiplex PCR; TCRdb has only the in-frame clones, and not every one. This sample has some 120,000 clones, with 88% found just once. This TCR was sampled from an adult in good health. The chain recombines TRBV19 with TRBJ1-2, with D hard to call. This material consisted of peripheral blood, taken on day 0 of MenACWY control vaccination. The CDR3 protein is CASSMIRLQNYGYTF. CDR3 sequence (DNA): TGTGCCAGTAGTATGATTAGGCTACAGAACTATGGCTACACCTTC.